This T cell receptor (beta chain) was recorded in a study of OX40 agonist ivuxolimab in advanced cancers. Study-wide background: Ivuxolimab, an agonist antibody against OX40 (CD134), was given to patients. General study points: Partial responders receiving 0.1-3.0 mg/kg showed among the lowest clonal expansion. At 0.1 to 3.0 mg/kg and by week 6, CD4+ and CD8+ T cells in the blood had expanded clonally. Certain nonresponders likewise exhibited a low normalized T-cell clonal expansion.

J was trimmed by 5 bases and V by 3 bases; bases with no gene match: 8. The CDR3 covers 16 residues. The germline V gene has CDR1 MGHRA and CDR2 YSYEKL. This clone has a single count. Its antigen is as yet unknown. TCRdb's copy holds only in-frame clones and misses some; the assay was immunoSEQ multiplex PCR. Of roughly 67,000 clones listed, nearly 95% are singletons. This specimen consisted of CD4+ or CD8+ T cells sorted from blood, obtained in a trial of the OX40 agonist ivuxolimab. The receptor's source is an adult with an advanced solid tumor such as melanoma, head and neck, liver or kidney cancer. The chain recombines TRBV4-1 with TRBJ2-1; 9 bases line up with TRBD2. The CDR3 loop is CASSQEAGGEDNEQFF. Here the CDR3 DNA reads TGCGCCAGCAGCCAGGAAGCGGGGGGCGAGGACAATGAGCAGTTCTTC.